This T cell receptor beta chain is from a study of control samples from healthy donors and cancer patients. From germline, CDR1 is SGHTA and CDR2 FQGNSA. Trimming cost V 5 bases and J 1 base, with 10 bases left between them. CDR3 length equals 14 residues. Assay: immunoSEQ multiplex PCR; the TCRdb copy retains only in-frame clones and omits some. The sample consists of roughly 100,000 clones, around 90% of them appearing once. The rearrangement uses TRBV7-2 and TRBJ2-3; no clear D gene. This receptor was taken from a young man in good health. The sequencing sample was made of blood. CDR3 DNA sequence: TGTGCCAGCAGCCCGAGTCAGGGCACAGATACGCAGTATTTT. It specifies CASSPSQGTDTQYF.